The 7 T cell receptor beta chains in this list originate from one sample, sequenced in a study of cytotoxic CD8 clonotypes in ibrutinib-treated CLL (dated by TCRdb to the early 2020s). Library preparation employed the immunoSEQ multiplex PCR assay. The table was pulled from immuneACCESS by TCRdb, which kept in-frame rearrangements only. Such tables lose some clones; where checked, under half of the loss comes from unresolved V genes, and the rest has no known cause. Here the sample has 76,000 or so clones; approximately 82% occur a single time. The ten largest clones capture more than 30% of the sample. This sample's time point label indicates: around 2 years on ibrutinib. The starting material was PBMCs, obtained after 24 months of ibrutinib treatment. The source of these receptors is a human donor with chronic lymphocytic leukemia.

In DNA form, the CDR3 reads TGTGCCAGCAGTTCAGGACAGACCACAGATACGCAGTATTTT. Translation: CASSSGQTTDTQYF. The rearrangement uses TRBV27 and TRBJ2-3; tentative D call: TRBD1 (6 bases). Trimming removed 4 bases from V and 2 bases from J, with 10 bases in between. The CDR3 has 14 amino acids. Germline V gene sequence: CDR1 MNHEY, CDR2 SMNVEV (reference sequence).

This chain connects TRBV5-6 to TRBJ2-5, with D uncertain. The V gene lost 4 bases and the J gene lost 3 bases, with 19 bases spanning the gap. The CDR3 is 16 amino acids. Germline loops: CDR1 SGHDT, CDR2 YYEEEE. The CDR3 nucleotides are TGTGCCAGCAGCCCCGAGTGGACCGTTGATGAAGAGACCCAGTACTTC. Translated, it gives CASSPEWTVDEETQYF.

The rearrangement uses TRBV6-1 and TRBJ2-7; D gene unclear. The CDR3 loop spans 11 amino acids. Germline CDR1 MNHNS, CDR2 SASEGT. The ends were cut back, 7 bases at V and 4 bases at J, with 8 bases in the middle. The CDR3 nucleotides are TGTGCCAGCATTCTCAATTACGAGCAGTACTTC. Residues: CASILNYEQYF.

The rearrangement links TRBV29-1 to TRBJ2-7; D remains unclear. The CDR3 contains 13 residues. V dropped 7 bases and J dropped 7 bases, with 20 bases sitting between them. Germline V lookup: CDR1 SQVTM, CDR2 ANQGSEA. As DNA, the CDR3 is TGCAGCGCCTCGATAGGTAGAGGTGCTGAGCAGTACTTC. This translates into CSASIGRGAEQYF.

The chain employs TRBV5-1 and TRBJ2-3, with D possibly matching TRBD2 (6 bases). The CDR3 contains 15 residues. Trimming stripped 1 base from V and 4 bases from J, with 13 bases between. CDR1 is SGHRS and CDR2 is YFSETQ in the germline V gene. The CDR3 region is CASSLLSGSPDTQYF. Written as DNA, the CDR3 is TGCGCCAGCAGCTTGTTGTCCGGGAGTCCAGATACGCAGTATTTT. The full variable domain, completed using reference TRBV5-1 and TRBJ2-3, is KAGVTQTPRYLIKTRGQQVTLSCSPISGHRSVSWYQQTPGQGLQFLFEYFSETQRNKGNFPGRFSGRQFSNSRSEMNVSTLELGDSALYLCASSLLSGSPDTQYFGPGTRLTVL.

V usage is TRBV19 and J usage is TRBJ1-5; 10 nucleotides agree with TRBD1. After removal of 2 bases from V and 0 bases from J, the junction contained 4 bases not matched to a gene. The CDR3 spans 17 residues. CDR1 is LNHDA and CDR2 is SQIVND in the germline V gene (reference sequence). The CDR3 DNA reads as TGTGCCAGTAGTATACGGGACAGGGGTTATAGCAATCAGCCCCAGCATTTT. This translates into CASSIRDRGYSNQPQHF.

The rearrangement links TRBV28 to TRBJ2-7, with a tentative D call TRBD2 (6 bases). The CDR3 length is 13 residues. Trimming cost V 7 bases and J 0 bases, with 10 bases left between them. Germline V gives CDR1 MDHEN, CDR2 SYDVKM. CDR3 bases: TGTGCCAGCATTTGGCGGGACTCCTACGAGCAGTACTTC. This codes for CASIWRDSYEQYF.